This T cell receptor (beta chain) was sequenced during a study of T cell changes during pregnancy in multiple sclerosis. The repertoire was sequenced with immunoSEQ multiplex PCR; TCRdb's copy has only in-frame clones and lacks some. The sample yields about 13,000 clones, 75% to 90% seen once. The sample was CD8+ T cells from peripheral blood mononuclear cells, taken after pregnancy. This TCR came from a female donor in good health, enrolled as a control in a pregnancy study.

This CDR3 reads CASSPGTPWQFF. In nucleotides, the CDR3 is TGTGCCAGCAGCCCGGGTACACCCTGGCAGTTCTTC. The V and J genes are TRBV7-9 and TRBJ2-1; no reliable D call. V dropped 5 bases and J dropped 12 bases, with 14 bases sitting between them. This CDR3 has 12 residues. The germline V gene encodes CDR1 SEHNR and CDR2 FQNEAQ (reference sequence).